The clone carrying this TCR beta chain occurred many times. No antigen is known for it. These data come from a study of CD8 T cells in ankylosing spondylitis. The V gene end was trimmed by 6 bases and the J gene end by 3 bases; junction bases not matched to a gene: 4. This CDR3 has 13 amino acids. Study-wide results and caveats: Among TCR beta sequences, a motif of under 10 highly homologous variants appeared characteristic of ankylosing spondylitis blood.

TCRdb reprocessed the 5' RACE reads with MiXCR, giving one entry per CDR3 protein. Here the sample spans hundreds of thousands of distinct CDR3 sequences, roughly 13% being singletons. The sample comprised blood, either unsorted or a sorted T cell fraction (not recorded which). The chain couples TRBV12-3 or TRBV12-4 to TRBJ2-5, with 7 bases that match TRBD1. The clonotype was recovered from a male donor with ankylosing spondylitis. The CDR3 sequence is CASSLGQKETQYF. CDR3 DNA sequence: TGTGCCAGCAGCCTGGGACAGAAAGAGACCCAGTACTTC.